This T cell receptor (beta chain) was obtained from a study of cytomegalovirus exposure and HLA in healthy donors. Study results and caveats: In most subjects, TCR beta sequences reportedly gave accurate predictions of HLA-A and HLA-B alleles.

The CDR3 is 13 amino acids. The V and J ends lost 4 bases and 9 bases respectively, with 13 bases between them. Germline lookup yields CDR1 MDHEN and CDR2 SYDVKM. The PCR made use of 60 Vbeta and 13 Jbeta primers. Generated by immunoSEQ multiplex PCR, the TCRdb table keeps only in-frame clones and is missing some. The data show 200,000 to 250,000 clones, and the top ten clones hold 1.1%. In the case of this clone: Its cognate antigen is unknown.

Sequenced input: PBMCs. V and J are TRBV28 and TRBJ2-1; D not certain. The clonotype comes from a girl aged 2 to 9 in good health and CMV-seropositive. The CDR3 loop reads CASSSGIESEQFF. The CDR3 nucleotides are TGTGCCAGCAGTTCGGGTATAGAATCTGAGCAGTTCTTC.